The text below deals with one T cell receptor beta chain. The antigen is not known. The data were taken from a study of blood T cells in healthy people across ages. Broader study findings: Naive and antigen-experienced cells were not separated, limiting conclusive comparison.

With a J-beta primer mix and a sample-barcoded 5' primer, a second PCR ran about 6 to 11 cycles. TCRdb re-called the 5' RACE reads through MiXCR, storing one row per CDR3 protein. The sample includes roughly 1,500,000 distinct CDR3 sequences, about 31% seen only once; the top ten take approximately 11%. Germline V gene lookup returns CDR1 WSHSY and CDR2 SAAADI. V lost 4 bases to trimming and J lost 6 bases, with 7 bases between them. CDR3 length: 12 residues. This rearrangement joins TRBV10-2 to TRBJ2-1; D not certain. Source material: blood. The receptor's source is a young woman in good health. The CDR3 is CASSVGFNEQFF. CDR3 nucleotides: TGCGCCAGCAGTGTTGGCTTCAATGAGCAGTTCTTC.